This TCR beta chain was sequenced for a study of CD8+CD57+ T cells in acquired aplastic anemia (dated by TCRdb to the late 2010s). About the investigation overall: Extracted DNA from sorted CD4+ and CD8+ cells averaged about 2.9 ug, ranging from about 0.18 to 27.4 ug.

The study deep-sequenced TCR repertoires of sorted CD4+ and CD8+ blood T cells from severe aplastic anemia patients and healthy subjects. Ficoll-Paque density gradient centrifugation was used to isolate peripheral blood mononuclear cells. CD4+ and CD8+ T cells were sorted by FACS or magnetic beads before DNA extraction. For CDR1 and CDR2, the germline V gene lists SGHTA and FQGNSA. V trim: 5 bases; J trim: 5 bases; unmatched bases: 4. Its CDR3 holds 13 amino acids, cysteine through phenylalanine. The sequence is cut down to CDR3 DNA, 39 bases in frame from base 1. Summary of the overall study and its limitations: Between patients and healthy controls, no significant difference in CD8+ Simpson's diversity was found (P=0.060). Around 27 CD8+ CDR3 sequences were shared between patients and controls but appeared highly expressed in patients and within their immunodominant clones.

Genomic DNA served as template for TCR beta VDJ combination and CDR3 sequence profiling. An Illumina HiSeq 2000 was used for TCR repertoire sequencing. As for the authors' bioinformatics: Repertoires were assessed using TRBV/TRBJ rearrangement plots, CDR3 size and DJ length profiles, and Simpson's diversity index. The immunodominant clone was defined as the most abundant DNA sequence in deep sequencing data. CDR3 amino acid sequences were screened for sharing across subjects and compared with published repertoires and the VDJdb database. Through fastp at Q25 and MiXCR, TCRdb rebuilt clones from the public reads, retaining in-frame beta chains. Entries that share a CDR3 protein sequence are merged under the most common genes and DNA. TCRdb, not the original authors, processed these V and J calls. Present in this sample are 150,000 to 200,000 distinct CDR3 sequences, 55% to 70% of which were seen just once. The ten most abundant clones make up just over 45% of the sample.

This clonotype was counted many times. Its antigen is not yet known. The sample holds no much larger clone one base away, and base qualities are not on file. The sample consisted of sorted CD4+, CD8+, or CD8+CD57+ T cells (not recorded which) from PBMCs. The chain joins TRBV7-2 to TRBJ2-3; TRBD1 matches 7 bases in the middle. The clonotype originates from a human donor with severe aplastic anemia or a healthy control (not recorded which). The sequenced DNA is TGTGCCAGCAGCGAGGGGGCGGGAGATACGCAGTATTTT. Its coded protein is CASSEGAGDTQYF.